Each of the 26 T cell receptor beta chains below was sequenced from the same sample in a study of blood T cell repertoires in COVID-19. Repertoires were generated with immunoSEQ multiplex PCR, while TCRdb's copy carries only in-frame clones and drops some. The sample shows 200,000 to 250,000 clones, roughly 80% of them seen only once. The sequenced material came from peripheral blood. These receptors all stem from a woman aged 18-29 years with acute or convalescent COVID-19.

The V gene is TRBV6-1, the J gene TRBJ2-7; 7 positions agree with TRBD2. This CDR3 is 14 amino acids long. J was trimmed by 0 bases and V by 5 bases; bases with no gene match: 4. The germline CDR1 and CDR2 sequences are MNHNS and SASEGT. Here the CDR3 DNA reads TGTGCCAGCAGTTTTGGCGGGAGCTCCTACGAGCAGTACTTC. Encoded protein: CASSFGGSSYEQYF.

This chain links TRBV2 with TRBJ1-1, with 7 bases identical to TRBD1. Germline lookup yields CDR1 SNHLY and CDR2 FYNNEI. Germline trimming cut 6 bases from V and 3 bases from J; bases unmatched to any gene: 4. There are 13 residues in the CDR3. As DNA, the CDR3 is TGTGCCAGCAGAAAAGACAGGGACACTGAAGCTTTCTTT. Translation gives CASRKDRDTEAFF.

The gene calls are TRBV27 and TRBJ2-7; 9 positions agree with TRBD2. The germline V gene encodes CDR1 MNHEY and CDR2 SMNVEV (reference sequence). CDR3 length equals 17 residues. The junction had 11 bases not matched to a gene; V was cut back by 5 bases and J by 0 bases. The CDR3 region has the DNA TGTGCCAGCAGTACCAATCTACTAGCGGGCGCCTCCTACGAGCAGTACTTC. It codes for CASSTNLLAGASYEQYF.

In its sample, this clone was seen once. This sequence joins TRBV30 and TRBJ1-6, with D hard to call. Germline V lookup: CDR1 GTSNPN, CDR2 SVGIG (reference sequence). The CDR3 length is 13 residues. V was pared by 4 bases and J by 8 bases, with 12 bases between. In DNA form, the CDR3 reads TGTGCCTGGAATCCGTCCCGTTATTCACCCCTCCACTTT. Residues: CAWNPSRYSPLHF.

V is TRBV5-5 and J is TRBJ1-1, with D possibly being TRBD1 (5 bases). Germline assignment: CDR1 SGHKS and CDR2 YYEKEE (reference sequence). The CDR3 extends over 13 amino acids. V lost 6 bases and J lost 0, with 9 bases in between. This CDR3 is CASTPTVNTEAFF. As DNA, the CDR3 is TGTGCCAGCACCCCGACAGTGAACACTGAAGCTTTCTTT.

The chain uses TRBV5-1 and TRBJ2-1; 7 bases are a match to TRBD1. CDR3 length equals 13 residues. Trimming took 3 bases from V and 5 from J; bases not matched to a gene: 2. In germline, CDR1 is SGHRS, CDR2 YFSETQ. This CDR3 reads CASSSGQHNEQFF. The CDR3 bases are TGCGCCAGCAGCTCGGGACAGCACAATGAGCAGTTCTTC.

This chain's CDR3 is CASSSGTSGVVSSYNEQFF. CDR3 sequence (DNA): TGCGCCAGCAGCTCTGGGACTAGCGGGGTCGTTAGCTCCTACAATGAGCAGTTCTTC. The chain couples TRBV5-1 to TRBJ2-1; 13 nucleotides agree with TRBD2. V was clipped by 3 bases and J by 0 bases; unmatched bases: 9. This CDR3 comprises 19 residues. Germline V gene sequence: CDR1 SGHRS, CDR2 YFSETQ.

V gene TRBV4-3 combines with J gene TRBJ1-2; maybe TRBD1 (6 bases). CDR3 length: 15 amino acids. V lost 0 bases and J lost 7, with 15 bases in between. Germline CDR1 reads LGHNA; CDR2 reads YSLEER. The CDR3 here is CASSQDTRGGFGYTF. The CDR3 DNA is TGCGCCAGCAGCCAAGATACGAGGGGGGGGTTTGGCTACACCTTC.

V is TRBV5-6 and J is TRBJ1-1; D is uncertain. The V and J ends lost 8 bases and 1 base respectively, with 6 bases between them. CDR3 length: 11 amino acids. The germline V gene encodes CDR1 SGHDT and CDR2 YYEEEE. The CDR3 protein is CASARNTEAFF. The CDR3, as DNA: TGTGCCAGTGCGAGGAACACTGAAGCTTTCTTT.

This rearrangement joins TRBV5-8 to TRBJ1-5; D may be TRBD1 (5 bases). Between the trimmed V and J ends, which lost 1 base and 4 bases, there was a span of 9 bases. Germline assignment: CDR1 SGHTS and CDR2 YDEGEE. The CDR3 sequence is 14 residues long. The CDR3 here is CASSLWAGNQPQHF. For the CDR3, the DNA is TGTGCCAGCAGCTTGTGGGCAGGGAATCAGCCCCAGCATTTT.

The CDR3 sequence: CASRTGGGGNGYTF. DNA for the CDR3: TGTGCCAGCAGAACCGGTGGGGGAGGGAATGGCTACACCTTC. The chain combines TRBV7-2 with TRBJ1-2, with D tentatively TRBD1 (5 bases). Trimming shortened V by 6 bases and J by 6 bases, and 17 bases separated the two germline ends. Germline values: CDR1 SGHTA, CDR2 FQGNSA. The CDR3 has 14 amino acids.

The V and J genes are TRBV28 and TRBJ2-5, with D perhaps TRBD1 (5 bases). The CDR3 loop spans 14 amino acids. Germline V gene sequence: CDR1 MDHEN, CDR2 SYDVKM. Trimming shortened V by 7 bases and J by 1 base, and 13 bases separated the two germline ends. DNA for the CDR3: TGTGCCAGCACTACATGGGGCACCCAAGAGACCCAGTACTTC. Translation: CASTTWGTQETQYF.

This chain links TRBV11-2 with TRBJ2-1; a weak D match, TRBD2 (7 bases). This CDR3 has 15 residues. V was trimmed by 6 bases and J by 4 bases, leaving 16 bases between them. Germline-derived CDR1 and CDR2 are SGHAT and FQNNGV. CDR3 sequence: CASSRREGGYNEQFF. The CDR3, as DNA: TGTGCCAGCAGTCGTAGGGAGGGGGGGTACAATGAGCAGTTCTTC.

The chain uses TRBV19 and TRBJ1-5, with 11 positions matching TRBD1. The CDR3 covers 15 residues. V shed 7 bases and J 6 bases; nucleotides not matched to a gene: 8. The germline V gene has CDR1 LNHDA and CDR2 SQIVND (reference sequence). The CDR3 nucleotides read TGTGCCAGTACCCTGGGGACAGGGGGACGTCAGCCCCAGCATTTT. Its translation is CASTLGTGGRQPQHF.

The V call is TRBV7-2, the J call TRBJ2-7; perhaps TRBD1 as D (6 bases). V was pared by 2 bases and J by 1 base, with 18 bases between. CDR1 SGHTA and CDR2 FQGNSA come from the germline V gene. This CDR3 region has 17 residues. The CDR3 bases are TGTGCCAGCAGCTTACTCGTGTATGGGACACCTTCCTACGAGCAGTACTTC. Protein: CASSLLVYGTPSYEQYF.

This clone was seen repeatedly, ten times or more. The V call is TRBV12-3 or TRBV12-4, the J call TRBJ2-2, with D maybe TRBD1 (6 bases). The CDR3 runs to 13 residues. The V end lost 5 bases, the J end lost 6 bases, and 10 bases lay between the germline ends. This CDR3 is CASSPRQAGELFF. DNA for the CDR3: TGTGCCAGCAGTCCCCGACAGGCCGGGGAGCTGTTTTTT.

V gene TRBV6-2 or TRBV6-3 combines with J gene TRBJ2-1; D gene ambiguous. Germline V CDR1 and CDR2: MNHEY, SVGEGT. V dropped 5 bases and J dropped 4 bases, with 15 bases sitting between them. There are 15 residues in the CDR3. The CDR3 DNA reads TGTGCCAGCAGTGAGAGCGTCTGGATTTACAATGAGCAGTTCTTC. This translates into CASSESVWIYNEQFF.

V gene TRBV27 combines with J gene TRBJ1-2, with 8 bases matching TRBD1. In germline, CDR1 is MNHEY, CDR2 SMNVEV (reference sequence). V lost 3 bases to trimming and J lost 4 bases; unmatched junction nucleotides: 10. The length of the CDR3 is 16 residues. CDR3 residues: CASSFLQGQDLYGYTF. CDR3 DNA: TGTGCCAGCAGTTTTTTACAGGGACAGGATCTCTATGGCTACACCTTC.

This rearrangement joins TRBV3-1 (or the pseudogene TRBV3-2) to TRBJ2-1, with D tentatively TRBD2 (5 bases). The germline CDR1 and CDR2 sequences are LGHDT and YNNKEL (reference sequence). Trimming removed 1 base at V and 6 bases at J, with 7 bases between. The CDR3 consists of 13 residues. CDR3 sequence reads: CASSQGTPNEQFF. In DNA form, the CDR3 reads TGTGCCAGCAGCCAAGGGACTCCCAATGAGCAGTTCTTC.

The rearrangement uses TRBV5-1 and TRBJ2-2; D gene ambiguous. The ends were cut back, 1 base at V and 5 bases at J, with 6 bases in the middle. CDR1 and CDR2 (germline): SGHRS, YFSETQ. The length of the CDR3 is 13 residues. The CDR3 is CASSLTVTGELFF. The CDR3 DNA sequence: TGCGCCAGCAGCTTGACAGTAACCGGGGAGCTGTTTTTT.

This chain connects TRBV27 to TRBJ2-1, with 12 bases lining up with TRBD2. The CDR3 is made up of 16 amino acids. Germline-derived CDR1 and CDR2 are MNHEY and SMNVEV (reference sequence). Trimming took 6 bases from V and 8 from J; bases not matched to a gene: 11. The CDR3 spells CASSSTSGRPNYEQFF. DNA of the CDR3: TGTGCCAGCAGCTCTACTAGCGGGAGGCCTAACTATGAGCAGTTCTTC.

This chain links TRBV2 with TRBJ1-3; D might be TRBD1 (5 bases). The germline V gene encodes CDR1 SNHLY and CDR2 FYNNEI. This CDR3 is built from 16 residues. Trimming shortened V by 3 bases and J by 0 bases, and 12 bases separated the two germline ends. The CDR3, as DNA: TGTGCCAGCAGTGATAGCCCCAGGGTCTCTGGAAACACCATATATTTT. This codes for CASSDSPRVSGNTIYF.

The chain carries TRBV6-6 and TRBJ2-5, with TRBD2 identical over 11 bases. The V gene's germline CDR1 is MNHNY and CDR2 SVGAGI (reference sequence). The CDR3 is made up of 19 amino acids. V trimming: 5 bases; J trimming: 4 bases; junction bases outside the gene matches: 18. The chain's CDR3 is CASSPRGRYSGRAPETQYF. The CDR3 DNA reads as TGTGCCAGCAGTCCCAGGGGACGGTATAGCGGGAGGGCCCCAGAGACCCAGTACTTC.

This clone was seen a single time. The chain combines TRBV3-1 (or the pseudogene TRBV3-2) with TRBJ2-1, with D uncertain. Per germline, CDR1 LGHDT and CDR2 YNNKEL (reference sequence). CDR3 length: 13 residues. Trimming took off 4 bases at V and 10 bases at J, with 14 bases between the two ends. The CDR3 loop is CASSPSGPTEQFF. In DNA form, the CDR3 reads TGTGCCAGCAGCCCGAGTGGGCCCACCGAGCAGTTCTTC.

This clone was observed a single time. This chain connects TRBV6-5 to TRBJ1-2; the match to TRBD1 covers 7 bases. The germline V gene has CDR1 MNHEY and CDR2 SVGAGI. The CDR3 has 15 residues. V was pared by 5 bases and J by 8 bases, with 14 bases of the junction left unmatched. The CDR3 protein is CASSPRQGLGSGYTF. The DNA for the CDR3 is TGTGCCAGCAGTCCACGACAGGGACTCGGGTCCGGCTACACCTTC.

The DNA for the CDR3 is TGCGCCAGCAGCTTGGTGGGACTAGCGGGACGATACAATGAGCAGTTCTTC. It specifies CASSLVGLAGRYNEQFF. This chain joins TRBV5-1 and TRBJ2-1, with TRBD2 matching over 13 bases. The CDR3 contains 17 residues. Germline lookup yields CDR1 SGHRS and CDR2 YFSETQ. The ends lost 0 bases at V and 4 bases at J; junction bases unmatched: 4.